Sequencing of this T cell receptor beta chain was carried out in a study of CD8+CD57+ T cells in acquired aplastic anemia. Whole-study context: On average, sorted CD4+ and CD8+ cells gave roughly 3 ug of DNA. Study-level results: Patients did not significantly differ from controls in CD8+ Simpson's diversity.

Patients picked for sequencing had shown CD8+CD57+ cell expansion detected by flow cytometry. Each patient had severe acquired aplastic anemia. Sampling of blood occurred while the patients had still received no therapy. Profiling of TCR beta VDJ combinations and CDR3 sequences used genomic DNA as template. Each CDR3 protein is one row after TCRdb ran MiXCR on the reads. The data show about 200,000 distinct CDR3 sequences, over 40% seen once. Concerning this clonotype: The antigen is undetermined. The junction does not match germline at one end; this may be a read error.

This clonotype was sampled from a human donor with aplastic anemia. Specimen: sorted CD4+, CD8+, or CD8+CD57+ T cells (not recorded which) from PBMCs.

CDR3 coding DNA: TGTGCCAGCAGCCTAGACAGGGGGAGCTACACCTTC. Its translation: CASSLDRGSYTF. This rearrangement joins TRBV10-2 to TRBJ1-2; TRBD1 matches 9 bases. CDR3 size: 12 residues. Per germline, CDR1 WSHSY and CDR2 SAAADI.